This T cell receptor beta chain came from a study of vaccination and CD4 T cells after COVID-19. Background on the study: The cells were exposed to overlapping spike peptides originating from SARS-CoV-2, HCoV-NL63, HCoV-OC43 and HCoV-229E for stimulation.

Oncomine TCR Beta short-read sequencing was applied to DNA from cultured CD4+ T cells. Each CDR3 protein is one row after TCRdb ran MiXCR on the PCR reads. The profile shows about 7,800 distinct CDR3 sequences, around 60% of them singletons. Concerning this clonotype: What it binds is unknown.

Germline V gene sequence: CDR1 MDHEN, CDR2 SYDVKM. J was trimmed by 0 bases and V by 6 bases; bases with no gene match: 6. This CDR3 is built from 15 residues. This sample's treatment: approximately nine-day PBMC culture with coronavirus spike peptide pools or control peptides (ViraFEST assay). The sample taken for sequencing was CD4+ T cells from blood, cultured in vitro. This rearrangement joins TRBV28 to TRBJ2-5, with TRBD2 matching 8 bases. The clonotype originates from a human donor who had recovered from COVID-19. The CDR3 DNA is TGTGCCAGCAGCCCGAGCGGGAGATACCAAGAGACCCAGTACTTC. The encoded protein is CASSPSGRYQETQYF.